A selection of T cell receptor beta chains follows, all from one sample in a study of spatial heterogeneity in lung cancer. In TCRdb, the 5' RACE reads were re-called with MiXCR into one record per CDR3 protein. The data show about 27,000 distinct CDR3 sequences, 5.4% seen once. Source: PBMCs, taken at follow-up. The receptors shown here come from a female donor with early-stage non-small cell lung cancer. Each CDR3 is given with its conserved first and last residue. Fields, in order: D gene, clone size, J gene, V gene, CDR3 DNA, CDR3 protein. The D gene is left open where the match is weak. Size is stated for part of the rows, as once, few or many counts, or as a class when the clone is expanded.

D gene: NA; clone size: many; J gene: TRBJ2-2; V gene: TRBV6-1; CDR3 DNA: TGTGCCAGCAGGGGATACACGAACACCGGGGAGCTGTTTTTT; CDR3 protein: CASRGYTNTGELFF
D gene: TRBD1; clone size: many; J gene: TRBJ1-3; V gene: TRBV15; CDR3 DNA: TGTGCCACCAGGACAGGGTCTGGAAACACCATATATTTT; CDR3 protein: CATRTGSGNTIYF
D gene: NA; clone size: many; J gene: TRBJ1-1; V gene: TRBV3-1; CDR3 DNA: TGTGCCAGCAGCCAAGAATTCGGGACGAGAATGAACACTGAAGCTTTCTTT; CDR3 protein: CASSQEFGTRMNTEAFF
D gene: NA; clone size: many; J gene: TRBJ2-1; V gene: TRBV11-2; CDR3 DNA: TGTGCCAGCAGCTCCCTCAGTGGTGAGCAGTTCTTC; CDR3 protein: CASSSLSGEQFF
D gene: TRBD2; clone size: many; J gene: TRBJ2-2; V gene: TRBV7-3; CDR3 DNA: TGTGCCAGCAGCTTAACGTTAACTAGCGGGAGTTTGGGGGAGCTGTTTTTT; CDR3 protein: CASSLTLTSGSLGELFF
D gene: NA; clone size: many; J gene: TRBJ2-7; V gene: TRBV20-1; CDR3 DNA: TGCAGTGCTAGCGAGGACTCCTACGAGCAGTACTTC; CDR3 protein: CSASEDSYEQYF
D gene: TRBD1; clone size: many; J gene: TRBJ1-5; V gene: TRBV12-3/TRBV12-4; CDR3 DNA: TGTGCCAGCAGTTCCGCAGGACAGGGGGCGTCTCAGCCCCAGCATTTT; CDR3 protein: CASSSAGQGASQPQHF
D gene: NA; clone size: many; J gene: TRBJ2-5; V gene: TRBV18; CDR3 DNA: TGTGCCAGCTCACCACGTCAGCAAGAGACCCAGTACTTC; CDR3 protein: CASSPRQQETQYF
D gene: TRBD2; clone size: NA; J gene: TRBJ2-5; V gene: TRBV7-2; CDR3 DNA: TGTGCCAGCAGCTTGCAAGCGGGAGGGGGGGAGACCCAGTACTTC; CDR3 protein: CASSLQAGGGETQYF
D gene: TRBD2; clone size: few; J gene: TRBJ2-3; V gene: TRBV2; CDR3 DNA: TGTGCCAGCATGCTAACTAGCGGGGGGGCAGATACGCAGTATTTT; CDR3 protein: CASMLTSGGADTQYF
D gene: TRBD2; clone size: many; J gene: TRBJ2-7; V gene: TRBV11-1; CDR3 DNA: TGTGCCAGCAGCTTAGCGCTGACTAGCGGCCTCTCCTACGAGCAGTACTTC; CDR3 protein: CASSLALTSGLSYEQYF
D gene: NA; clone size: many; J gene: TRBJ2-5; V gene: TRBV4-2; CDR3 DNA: TGTGCCAGCAGCCAAGACCGGGGGCAAGAGACCCAGTACTTC; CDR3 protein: CASSQDRGQETQYF
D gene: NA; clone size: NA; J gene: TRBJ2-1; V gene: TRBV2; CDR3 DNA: TGTGCCAGCAGAATGGGCTCTTTAGGCCACAATGAGCAGTTCTTC; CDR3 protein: CASRMGSLGHNEQFF
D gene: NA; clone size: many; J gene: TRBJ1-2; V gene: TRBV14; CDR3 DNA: TGTGCCAGCAGCCAAGATCCGACAGGAAGCTATGGCTACACCTTC; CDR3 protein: CASSQDPTGSYGYTF
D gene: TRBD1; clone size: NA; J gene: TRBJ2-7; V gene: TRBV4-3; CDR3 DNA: TGCGCCAGCAGCCAAGGGTCCGGGACAGGGTTGGGCGAGCAGTACTTC; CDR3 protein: CASSQGSGTGLGEQYF
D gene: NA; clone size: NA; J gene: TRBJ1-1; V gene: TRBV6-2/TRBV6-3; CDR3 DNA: TGTGCCAGCAGTTCTGTCGGTCGGGGACCCATGGAAGCTTTCTTT; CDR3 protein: CASSSVGRGPMEAFF
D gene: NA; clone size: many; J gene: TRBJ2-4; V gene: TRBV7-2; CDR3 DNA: TGTGCCAGCAGCTTAGTAGCCAAAAACATTCAGTACTTC; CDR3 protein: CASSLVAKNIQYF
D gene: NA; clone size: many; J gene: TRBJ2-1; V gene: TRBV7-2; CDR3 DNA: TGTGCCAGCAGCTTAGTGGCAGGGGGGATGAATGAGCAGTTCTTC; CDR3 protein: CASSLVAGGMNEQFF
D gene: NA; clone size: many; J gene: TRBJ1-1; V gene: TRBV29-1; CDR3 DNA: TGCAGCGTTGATACACCCCCCATTACTGAAGCTTTCTTT; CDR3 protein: CSVDTPPITEAFF
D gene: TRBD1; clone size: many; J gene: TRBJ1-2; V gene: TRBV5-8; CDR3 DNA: TGTGCCAGCAGCGTAAATCCCGGGACAGGGCCAAGCTATGGCTACACCTTC; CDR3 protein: CASSVNPGTGPSYGYTF
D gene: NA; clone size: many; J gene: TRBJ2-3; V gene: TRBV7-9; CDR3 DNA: TGTGCCAGCAGCTTAGCTAGCCCCACAGATACGCAGTATTTT; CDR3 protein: CASSLASPTDTQYF
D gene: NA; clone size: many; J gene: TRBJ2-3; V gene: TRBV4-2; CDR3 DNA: TGTGCCAGCAGCCAAGAGGGTGGAGGGGCCACAGATACGCAGTATTTT; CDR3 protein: CASSQEGGGATDTQYF
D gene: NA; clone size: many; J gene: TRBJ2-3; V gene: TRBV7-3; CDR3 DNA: TGTGCCAGCAGCTTAACGGCCTCTAGCACAGATACGCAGTATTTT; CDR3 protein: CASSLTASSTDTQYF
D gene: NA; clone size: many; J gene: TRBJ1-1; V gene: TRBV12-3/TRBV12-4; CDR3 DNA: TGTGCCAGCAGGTCTTACAGGGAACCCACTGAAGCTTTCTTT; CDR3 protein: CASRSYREPTEAFF
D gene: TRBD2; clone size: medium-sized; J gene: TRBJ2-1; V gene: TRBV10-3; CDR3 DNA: TGTGCCATCAGTGATCCCGGGACTAGCGGGAGGGATGGCTACGGGATGGGGCAGTTCTTC; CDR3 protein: CAISDPGTSGRDGYGMGQFF
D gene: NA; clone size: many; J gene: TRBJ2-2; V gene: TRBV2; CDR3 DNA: TGTGCCAGCAAAAAGGACCCCACCGGGGAGCTGTTTTTT; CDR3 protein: CASKKDPTGELFF
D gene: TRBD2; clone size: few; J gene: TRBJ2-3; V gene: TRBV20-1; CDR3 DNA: TGCAGTGCTAGAGTCGGAGCGGGAGGGCCGGTAGATACGCAGTATTTT; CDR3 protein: CSARVGAGGPVDTQYF
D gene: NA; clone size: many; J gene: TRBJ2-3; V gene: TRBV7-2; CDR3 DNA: TGTGCCAGCCGACGGGATAGAGCAGATACGCAGTATTTT; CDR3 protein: CASRRDRADTQYF
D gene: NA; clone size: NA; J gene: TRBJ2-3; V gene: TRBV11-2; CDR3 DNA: TGTGCCAGCAGCCTCGGGACCCAGTATACAGATACGCAGTATTTT; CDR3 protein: CASSLGTQYTDTQYF